A single sample is the source of the 18 T cell receptor beta chains below, sequenced in a study of T cell responses to AZD1222 COVID-19 vaccine. The table came from immunoSEQ multiplex PCR; TCRdb's copy has only in-frame clones and leaves some out. The sample lists 90,000 to 130,000 clones, roughly 92% seen once, with 2% to 2.5% in the top ten. This material consisted of peripheral blood, taken 28 days after the second AZD1222 dose. All receptors come from an adult who received the AZD1222 COVID-19 vaccine.

The chain has TRBV11-2 and TRBJ2-7, with D unresolved. Trimming left V 0 bases short and J 2 bases short, with 8 bases between. The germline CDR1 and CDR2 sequences are SGHAT and FQNNGV. CDR3 length: 14 residues. The CDR3 spells CASSLERQTYEQYF. CDR3 bases: TGTGCCAGCAGCTTAGAACGGCAGACCTACGAGCAGTACTTC. Full variable domain (outside the CDR3, taken from reference TRBV11-2 and TRBJ2-7): EAGVAQSPRYKIIEKRQSVAFWCNPISGHATLYWYQQILGQGPKLLIQFQNNGVVDDSQLPKDRFSAERLKGVDSTLKIQPAKLEDSAVYLCASSLERQTYEQYFGPGTRLTVT.

This clone has a handful of counts. This chain uses TRBV7-2 with TRBJ1-1, with D perhaps TRBD1 (5 bases). The CDR3 totals 15 residues. Between the trimmed V and J ends, which lost 1 base and 4 bases, there was a span of 13 bases. Germline CDR1 SGHTA, CDR2 FQGNSA. CDR3 loop: CASSLDRSGGTEAFF. For the CDR3, the DNA is TGTGCCAGCAGCTTAGACCGTTCGGGGGGCACTGAAGCTTTCTTT.

The CDR3 spells CASSYSSQGAEAFF. The CDR3 DNA reads TGTGCCAGCAGTTACAGCTCACAGGGGGCTGAAGCTTTCTTT. This chain links TRBV6-2 or TRBV6-3 with TRBJ1-1, with TRBD1 matching over 8 bases. The trim removed 2 bases at V and 6 bases at J, leaving 5 bases unmatched. CDR1 and CDR2 (germline): MNHEY, SVGEGT. The CDR3 has 14 residues.

The chain recombines TRBV6-5 with TRBJ1-3; 10 bases fit TRBD1. The CDR3 runs to 16 residues. CDR1 is MNHEY, CDR2 SVGAGI, per germline. With 2 bases clipped from V and 3 bases from J, the junction kept 4 bases outside the gene matches. CDR3 bases: TGTGCCAGCAGTTACGACGGACAGGGGGGTGGAAACACCATATATTTT. It yields the protein CASSYDGQGGGNTIYF.

The chain employs TRBV6-6 and TRBJ1-5; 7 bases are shared with TRBD1. CDR3 length: 15 amino acids. Germline V gene data show CDR1 as MNHNY and CDR2 as SVGAGI (reference sequence). V shed 6 bases, J shed 2 bases, and the junction held 7 bases outside the gene matches. CDR3 nucleotide sequence: TGTGCCAGCAGACAGGGGATGGGGGGCAATCAGCCCCAGCATTTT. Translating it yields CASRQGMGGNQPQHF.

This chain connects TRBV6-5 to TRBJ1-1, with 12 bases lining up with TRBD1. V gave up 3 bases and J gave up 8 bases; unmatched junction bases: 4. CDR1 is MNHEY, CDR2 SVGAGI, per germline. This CDR3 is built from 14 residues. CDR3 in DNA: TGTGCCAGCAGTTATACGGGACAGGGGGCGGAAGCTTTCTTT. It yields the protein CASSYTGQGAEAFF.

This chain joins TRBV18 and TRBJ1-4; 9 nucleotides agree with TRBD1. This CDR3 contains 16 residues. Germline V CDR1 and CDR2: KGHSH, LQKENI. J was trimmed by 5 bases and V by 1 base; bases with no gene match: 5. As DNA, the CDR3 is TGTGCCAGCTCACCACAGGCGGACAGGGGAAATGAAAAACTGTTTTTT. Translating it yields CASSPQADRGNEKLFF. Combining the CDR3 with reference TRBV18 and TRBJ1-4 gives the whole variable domain NAGVMQNPRHLVRRRGQEARLRCSPMKGHSHVYWYRQLPEEGLKFMVYLQKENIIDESGMPKERFSAEFPKEGPSILRIQQVVRGDSAAYFCASSPQADRGNEKLFFGSGTQLSVL.

The chain joins TRBV7-9 to TRBJ1-4; TRBD1 might be the D (6 bases). V was trimmed by 1 base and J by 3 bases, leaving 15 bases between them. In germline, CDR1 is SEHNR, CDR2 FQNEAQ (reference sequence). The CDR3 is 17 amino acids. Here the CDR3 reads CASSLVNTGFANEKLFF. CDR3 DNA sequence: TGTGCCAGCAGCTTAGTTAATACAGGGTTTGCTAATGAAAAACTGTTTTTT.

This clone came up once. CDR3 nucleotides: TGTGCCAGCAAGATGGGGGCAGCACAAGAGACCCAGTACTTC. As protein: CASKMGAAQETQYF. The chain employs TRBV5-4 and TRBJ2-5, with D possibly being TRBD1 (6 bases). Germline V gene sequence: CDR1 SGHNT, CDR2 YYREEE (reference sequence). Trimming removed 6 bases from V and 2 bases from J, with 14 bases in between. The CDR3 is 14 amino acids.

The CDR3, as DNA: TGTGCCAGCAGTTTGGACGGCAACACCGGGGAGCTGTTTTTT. As protein: CASSLDGNTGELFF. This chain connects TRBV27 to TRBJ2-2; no clear D gene. The CDR3 consists of 14 residues. Per the germline V gene, CDR1 is MNHEY and CDR2 is SMNVEV (reference sequence). The V end was cut by 3 bases, the J end by 2 bases, with 7 bases between.

The rearrangement links TRBV10-3 to TRBJ1-1; TRBD1 matches 8 bases. There are 13 residues in the CDR3. J lost 0 bases, V lost 11 bases, and 5 bases had no gene match. Looked up from germline, CDR1 is ENHRY and CDR2 is SYGVKD. The CDR3: CAAKGQVNTEAFF. CDR3 coding DNA: TGTGCCGCAAAGGGACAGGTGAACACTGAAGCTTTCTTT.

The chain is built from TRBV2 and TRBJ2-7; TRBD1 matches at 8 bases. This CDR3 contains 13 residues. Germline V gene sequence: CDR1 SNHLY, CDR2 FYNNEI. J gave up 0 bases and V 7 bases, and 2 bases lay outside the gene matches. The CDR3: CASMDRASYEQYF. The CDR3 region has the DNA TGTGCCAGCATGGACAGGGCCTCCTACGAGCAGTACTTC.

As to this clone: At one end, the junction sequence differs from germline, possibly due to a read error. The genes are TRBV10-3 and TRBJ2-3, with a weak D call TRBD2 (7 bases). The CDR3 runs to 11 residues. CDR1 ENHRY and CDR2 SYGVKD come from the germline V gene. The CDR3 DNA reads as TGTGCCAGGCGGGGGCCCTGCCCGAGGGATTTT. Translating gives CARRGPCPRDF.

The chain recombines TRBV3-1 (or the pseudogene TRBV3-2) with TRBJ1-1, with unresolved D. The V and J ends lost 4 bases and 0 bases respectively, with 6 bases between them. Per the germline V gene, CDR1 is LGHDT and CDR2 is YNNKEL (reference sequence). This CDR3 region has 13 residues. Written as DNA, the CDR3 is TGTGCCAGCAGCCCACACCTGAACACTGAAGCTTTCTTT. It codes for CASSPHLNTEAFF.

CDR3 protein: CASRLETGEVGFRSNQPQHF. The CDR3 coding sequence is TGTGCCAGCAGATTAGAGACAGGGGAAGTAGGTTTTCGGAGCAATCAGCCCCAGCATTTT. This chain links TRBV27 with TRBJ1-5; TRBD1 matches at 8 bases. The V and J ends lost 6 bases and 1 base, in that order; junction bases with no gene match: 20. The CDR3 runs to 20 residues. The germline V gene has CDR1 MNHEY and CDR2 SMNVEV (reference sequence).

The V gene is TRBV7-3, the J gene TRBJ2-1, with 11 bases matching TRBD2. V was clipped by 7 bases and J by 9 bases; unmatched bases: 8. The CDR3 loop spans 14 amino acids. Germline CDR1 and CDR2: SGHTA and FQGTGA. The CDR3 spells CASMLAGGSGEQFF. CDR3 DNA sequence: TGTGCCAGCATGCTAGCGGGGGGTTCCGGTGAGCAGTTCTTC.

This chain joins TRBV7-8 and TRBJ1-2; 7 positions match TRBD1. This CDR3 spans 12 amino acids. V trimming: 5 bases; J trimming: 8 bases; junction bases outside the gene matches: 5. Germline V gene lookup returns CDR1 SGHVS and CDR2 FQNEAQ. The chain's CDR3 is CASSRDSWGYTF. The CDR3 nucleotides are TGTGCCAGCAGCCGGGACAGCTGGGGCTACACCTTC.

The chain employs TRBV7-9 and TRBJ2-1; D is perhaps TRBD2 (6 bases). The V end was cut by 8 bases, the J end by 5 bases, with 13 bases between. The CDR3 runs 13 residues. Germline V gene sequence: CDR1 SEHNR, CDR2 FQNEAQ (reference sequence). DNA for the CDR3: TGTGCCAGCCGCGGGACCGGGAACAATGAGCAGTTCTTC. Translating gives CASRGTGNNEQFF.